This entry is about one T cell receptor (beta chain). It lacks a known antigen. Nothing much larger sits one base from this clone, and base qualities are not available. At the time samples were collected, the patients were not on therapy, although their prior treatments varied from chemotherapy, radiotherapy, surgery and immunotherapy to none at all. After thawing, cells were enriched for T lymphocytes using a negative-selection kit, and EpCAM beads were added for tumor-infiltrating lymphocytes. Memory CD8 T cells were sorted using a CD8+CD4-CD45RA- gate, without regard to whether the cells expressed CCR7. Before analysis, peripheral blood mononuclear cells were separated on a Ficoll-Paque PLUS gradient and then cryopreserved. Populations were sorted on a FACSAria II to 98% to 99% purity, and cell pellets were frozen without culture for TCR sequencing. Genomic DNA was extracted with the DNeasy Blood and Tissue Kit from around 10,000 to 100,000 sorted cells per subset. The immunoSEQ service sequenced and mapped the TCRbeta V-J or V-D-J regions, with each sample reaching coverage above 9.5x. On the authors' methods: Only productive rearrangements exported from the immunoSEQ Analyzer platform were analyzed, with clonality assessed on the 500 most abundant clones. The Morisita-Horn similarity index and the Jaccard index were used to quantify the overlap in repertoires between populations. In roughly 6 cancer patients, Morisita-Horn similarity was measured between the TCR repertoires of CD8 T-cell subsets. TCRdb retrieved this table from immuneACCESS and kept in-frame rearrangements only. Not all clones are present; in checked studies, unresolved V genes account for under half, and no reason is known for the remainder. V and J calls and clone size are copied from that table; D and trimming were computed from the DNA. This sample has approximately 17,000 clones in its table, and over 80% of those were observed once. Of the sample, around 4% is held by the ten largest clones.

Per the germline V gene (reference sequence), MNHEY is the CDR1 and SMNVEV is the CDR2. The CDR3, cysteine through phenylalanine, is 14 amino acids long. The sequence is cut down to CDR3 DNA, 42 bases in frame from base 1. From V the trimming removes 6 bases and from J it removes 2 bases, while the gene matches leave 4 bases of the junction unaccounted for. The data belong to a study of CD39 and CD103 CD8 tumor-infiltrating T cells (dated by TCRdb to 2017 to 2018). Describing the broader study: The repertoire comparisons shown came from four patients: one with an HPV-positive HNSCC, one with an HPV-negative HNSCC, one with ovarian cancer and one with melanoma. Deep sequencing of TCRbeta CDR3 was used to compare the repertoires of CD8 TIL subsets, defined by CD103 and CD39, against those of peripheral memory CD8 T cells.

Results the study describes overall, beyond this receptor: DP CD8 TILs appeared to be more oligoclonal than DN and SP CD8 TILs and blood memory CD8 T cells, with about 56-90% covered by the top 30 clonotypes. DP TIL clonotypes were rarely found in blood or uninvolved lymph node, whereas DN TIL clonotypes largely overlapped peripheral memory CD8 repertoires.

Material for sequencing was CD8+ T cells sorted from blood. The cell subset or site label corresponds to: total memory CD8 T cells (CD45RA-CCR7+/-) from blood or uninvolved lymph node. The sequence is built from TRBV27 and TRBJ2-7; 10 central bases correspond to TRBD1. This receptor was obtained from a human donor with head and neck squamous cell carcinoma. The CDR3 region reads CASRTGTGAYEQYF. DNA sequence: TGTGCCAGCAGAACCGGGACAGGGGCCTACGAGCAGTACTTC.